This T cell receptor (beta chain) was sequenced in a study of graft-versus-host responses after intestinal transplantation. Points on this clone: The antigen is unknown.

CDR1 and CDR2 (germline): SGHDT, YYEEEE. The CDR3 has 16 amino acids. V gave up 0 bases and J gave up 4 bases, with 14 bases separating them. Produced via immunoSEQ multiplex PCR; TCRdb's table is partial and in-frame only. The table shows 85,000 to 90,000 clones, with roughly 92% occurring only once. The chain uses TRBV5-6 and TRBJ2-1; TRBD1 or TRBD2 may be the D gene (5 bases each). The starting material was unstimulated CD4+ T cells sorted from spleen or lymph node cells, obtained before intestinal transplant. The clonotype originates from a human donor who received an intestinal transplant. CDR3 in amino acids: CASSLVRTREYNEQFF. CDR3 nucleotide sequence: TGTGCCAGCAGCTTGGTACGAACCAGGGAGTACAATGAGCAGTTCTTC. The full variable domain, rest sourced from reference TRBV5-6 and TRBJ2-1, is DAGVTQSPTHLIKTRGQQVTLRCSPKSGHDTVSWYQQALGQGPQFIFQYYEEEERQRGNFPDRFSGHQFPNYSSELNVNALLLGDSALYLCASSLVRTREYNEQFFGPGTRLTVL.